This T cell receptor (beta chain) derives from a study of neurological immune-mediated disorders (dated by TCRdb to between 2017 and 2020). Notes on the research overall: Peripheral blood TCR-beta repertoires from HTLV-I-associated myelopathy (HAM/TSP) patients, multiple sclerosis patients and healthy controls were compared by UMI-based sequencing. Of the approximately 66 subjects in the cohort, some 14 were HAM/TSP patients, around 34 were multiple sclerosis patients, and roughly 20 were healthy controls. Alongside PBMC samples, the set of approximately 100 TCR-beta libraries contained longitudinal samples, technical triplicates, and paired CD4+ and CD8+ T-cell subsets that had been sorted. Longitudinal HAM/TSP and healthy donors were sampled at 3 time-points each (about 3-40 month intervals). Here is what the overall study found, with its caveats: Expanded clones from different subjects shared no identical CDR3 amino acid sequences, which suggests that TCR-beta repertoires were private in all groups. TCR clonal expansion was greatest in HAM/TSP patients and smallest in MS patients, who ranked below even healthy controls.

Explained via the paper, the time point label denotes: longitudinal time-point 1 (baseline). Unsorted PBMC libraries were generated from 2 million PBMCs stored in RNAlater at -80 °C until RNA extraction. Peripheral blood was subjected to Ficoll-Hypaque density gradient centrifugation to isolate PBMCs, which were then cryopreserved in liquid nitrogen. cDNA synthesis used template-switch 5'RACE with a primer carrying a 10-nucleotide random unique molecular identifier tagging each TCR transcript. Every sequencing run yielded over 170 million TCR-beta sequences covering 15-18 subjects. The RNeasy kit was used for extraction of total RNA. TCR-beta VDJ regions were amplified with primers for the TCR constant region and the 5'RACE anchor, using the KAPA Real-time Library Amplification kit. Sample indexes and Illumina adaptors were added in a first PCR, and a second PCR then increased library yield. After Ampure bead purification, the TCR product of roughly 650 bp was size-selected on a 2% E-gel SizeSelection system. Before pooling, libraries had their quality checked on a Bioanalyzer, their concentration measured with Qubit, and their quantity determined with the Kapa Library Quantification kit. An Illumina HiSeq 2500 sequenced the libraries paired-end 2 x 150 bp. To increase sequence diversity, roughly 24-31% phiX was spiked into each library pool. Turning to the authors' computational methods: Quality-filtered reads were processed with the UMI-based MiGEC pipeline, which removed over 75% of raw TCR sequences during error correction. VDJ genes were aligned to IMGT germline references, and clonotypes were defined by unique CDR3 amino acid sequence plus V-J genes. VDJtools evaluated clonal expansion, Shannon diversity and CDR3 relatedness (CalcPairwiseDistances, ClusterSamples); CLCbio workbench built phylogenetic trees. Expanded clones were defined as having at least 8 unique UMIs, based on coefficient-of-variation modelling across technical triplicates. In-frame beta chains were kept once TCRdb had trimmed the public reads at Q25 with fastp and called clones with MiXCR. Identical CDR3 protein sequences are pooled into one entry, listed with their most common genes and DNA. In this record, the V and J calls reflect TCRdb's handling and not the investigators' own analysis. This sample holds 67,000 or so distinct CDR3 sequences; approximately 15% were observed only once. The top ten clones comprise approximately 4.6% of the sample.

The germline V gene provides CDR1 SGDLS and CDR2 YYNGEE. V and J are trimmed by 0 bases and 2 bases, and the gene matches miss 5 bases of the junction. From its cysteine to its phenylalanine, the CDR3 spans 15 amino acids. Only the CDR3 part of the read is kept: 45 bases, read in frame from the first base. This clonotype was observed many times. Its target antigen remains unknown. No clone much larger than this one lies a single base away; base qualities are absent. In this chain, TRBV9 is recombined with TRBJ2-7; TRBD1 agrees with 7 junctional bases. The TCR sequence derives from a female donor with HTLV-1-associated myelopathy (HAM/TSP). Sequencing was performed on PBMCs. The CDR3 protein is CASSVGEGGPYEQYF. At the DNA level, the sequence is TGTGCCAGCAGCGTAGGAGAAGGGGGCCCCTACGAGCAGTACTTC.